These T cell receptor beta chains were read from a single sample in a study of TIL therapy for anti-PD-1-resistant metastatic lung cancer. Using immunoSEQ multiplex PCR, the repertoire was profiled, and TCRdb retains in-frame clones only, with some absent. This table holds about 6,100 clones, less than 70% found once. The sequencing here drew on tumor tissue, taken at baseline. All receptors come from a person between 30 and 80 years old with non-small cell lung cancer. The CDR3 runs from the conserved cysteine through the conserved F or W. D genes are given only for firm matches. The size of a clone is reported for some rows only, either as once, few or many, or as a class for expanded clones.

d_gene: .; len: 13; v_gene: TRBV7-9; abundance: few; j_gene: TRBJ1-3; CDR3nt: TGTGCCAGCAGCTTCGGGGGCGGAAACACCATATATTTT; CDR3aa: CASSFGGGNTIYF
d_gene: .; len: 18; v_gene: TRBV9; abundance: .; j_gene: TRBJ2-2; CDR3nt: TGTGCCAGCAGCGTAGGAAGACCGGGGTACGCGAACACCGGGGAGCTGTTTTTT; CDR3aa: CASSVGRPGYANTGELFF
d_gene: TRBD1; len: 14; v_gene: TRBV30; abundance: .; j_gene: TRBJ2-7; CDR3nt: TGTGCCTGGAGTGTCCAGGGGGCGCCCTACGAGCAGTACTTC; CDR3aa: CAWSVQGAPYEQYF
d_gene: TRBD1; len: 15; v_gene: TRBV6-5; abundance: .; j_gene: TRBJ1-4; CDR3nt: TGTGCCAGCAGACCCATCCAGGGGGTGGGTGAAAAACTGTTTTTT; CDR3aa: CASRPIQGVGEKLFF
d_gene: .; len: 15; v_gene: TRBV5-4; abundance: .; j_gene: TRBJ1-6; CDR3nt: TGTGCCAGCAGCTTGGATCAGGGTGGGAATTCACCCCTCCACTTT; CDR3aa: CASSLDQGGNSPLHF
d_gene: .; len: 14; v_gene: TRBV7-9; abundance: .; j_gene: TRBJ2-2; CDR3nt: TGTGCCAGCAGCCAAACAGGGTTGACCGGGGAGCTGTTTTTT; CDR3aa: CASSQTGLTGELFF
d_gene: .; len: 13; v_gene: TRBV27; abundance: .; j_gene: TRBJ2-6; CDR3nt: TGTGCCAGCAGTTTTTCTGGGGCCAACGTCCTGACTTTC; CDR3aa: CASSFSGANVLTF
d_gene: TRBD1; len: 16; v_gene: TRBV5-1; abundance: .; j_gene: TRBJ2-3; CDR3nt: TGCGCCAGCAGCGACGCGCGACAGGGGGCCGCAGATACGCAGTATTTT; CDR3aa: CASSDARQGAADTQYF
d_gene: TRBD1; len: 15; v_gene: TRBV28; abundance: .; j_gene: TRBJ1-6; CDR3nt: TGTGCCAGCATTCGCGACAGGGTCGGGAATTCACCCCTCCACTTT; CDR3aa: CASIRDRVGNSPLHF
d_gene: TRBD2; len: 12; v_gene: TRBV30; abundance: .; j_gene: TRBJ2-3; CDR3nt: TGTGCCTGGGCCGCGGGGGCAGATACGCAGTATTTT; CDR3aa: CAWAAGADTQYF
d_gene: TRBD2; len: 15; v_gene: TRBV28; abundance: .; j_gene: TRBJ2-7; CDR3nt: TGTGCCAGCAGTTCGCCTAGCGGTGATTCCTACGAGCAGTACTTC; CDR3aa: CASSSPSGDSYEQYF
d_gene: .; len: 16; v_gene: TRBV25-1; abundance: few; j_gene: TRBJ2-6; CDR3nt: TGTGCCAGCAGTGACTCGGGTTTCTCTGGGGCCAACGTCCTGACTTTC; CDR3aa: CASSDSGFSGANVLTF
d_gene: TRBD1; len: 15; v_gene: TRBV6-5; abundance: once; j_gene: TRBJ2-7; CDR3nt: TGTGCCAGCAGTTACTCGACAGGGAAAGTGGGCGAGCAGTACTTC; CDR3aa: CASSYSTGKVGEQYF
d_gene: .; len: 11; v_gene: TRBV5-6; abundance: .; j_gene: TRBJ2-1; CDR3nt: TGTGCCAGCCGGGCAGGTAATGAGCAGTTCTTC; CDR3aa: CASRAGNEQFF
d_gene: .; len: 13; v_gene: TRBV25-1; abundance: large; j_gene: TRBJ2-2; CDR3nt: TGTGCCAGCAGTGCTTCCAGGGGCGGGGAGCTGTTTTTT; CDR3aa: CASSASRGGELFF
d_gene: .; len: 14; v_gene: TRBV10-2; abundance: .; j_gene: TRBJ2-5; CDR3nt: TGCGCCAGCAGTGAGTCTTGGGGTGGCGAGACCCAGTACTTC; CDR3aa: CASSESWGGETQYF
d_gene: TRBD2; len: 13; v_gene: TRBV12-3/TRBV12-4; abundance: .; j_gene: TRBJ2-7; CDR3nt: TGTGCCAGCAGTTGGGACTACTCCTACGAGCAGTACTTC; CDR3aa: CASSWDYSYEQYF
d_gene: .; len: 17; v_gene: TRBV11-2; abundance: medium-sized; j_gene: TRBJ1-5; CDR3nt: TGTGCCAGCAGCCCCCGAGGGCCCGCGGGGGAGGATCAGCCCCAGCATTTT; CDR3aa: CASSPRGPAGEDQPQHF
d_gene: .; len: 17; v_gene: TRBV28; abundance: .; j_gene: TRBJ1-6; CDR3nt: TGTGCCAGCAGTTTATTGGAGGGGGGACTCCTTGGATCACCCCTCCACTTT; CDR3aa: CASSLLEGGLLGSPLHF
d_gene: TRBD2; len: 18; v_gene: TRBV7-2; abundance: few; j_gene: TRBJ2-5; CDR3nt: TGTGCCAGCAGCTTATTGGGGTTTGGGACTAGCGGGAGCGAGACCCAGTACTTC; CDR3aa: CASSLLGFGTSGSETQYF